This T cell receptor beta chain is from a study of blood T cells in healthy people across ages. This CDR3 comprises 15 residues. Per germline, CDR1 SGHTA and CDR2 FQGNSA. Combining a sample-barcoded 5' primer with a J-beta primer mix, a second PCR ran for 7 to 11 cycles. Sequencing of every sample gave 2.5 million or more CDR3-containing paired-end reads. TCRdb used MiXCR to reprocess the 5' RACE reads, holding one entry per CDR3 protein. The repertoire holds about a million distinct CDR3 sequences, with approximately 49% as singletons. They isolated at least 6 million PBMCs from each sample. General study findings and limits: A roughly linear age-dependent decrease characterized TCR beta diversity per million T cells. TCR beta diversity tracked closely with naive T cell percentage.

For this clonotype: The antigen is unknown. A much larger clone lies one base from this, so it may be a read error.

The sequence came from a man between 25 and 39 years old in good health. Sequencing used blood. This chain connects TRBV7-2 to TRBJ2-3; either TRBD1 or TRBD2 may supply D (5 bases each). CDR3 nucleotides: TGTGGCAGCAGCTTTGGGCTAGTGGGGGCAGATACGCAGTATTTT. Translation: CGSSFGLVGADTQYF.